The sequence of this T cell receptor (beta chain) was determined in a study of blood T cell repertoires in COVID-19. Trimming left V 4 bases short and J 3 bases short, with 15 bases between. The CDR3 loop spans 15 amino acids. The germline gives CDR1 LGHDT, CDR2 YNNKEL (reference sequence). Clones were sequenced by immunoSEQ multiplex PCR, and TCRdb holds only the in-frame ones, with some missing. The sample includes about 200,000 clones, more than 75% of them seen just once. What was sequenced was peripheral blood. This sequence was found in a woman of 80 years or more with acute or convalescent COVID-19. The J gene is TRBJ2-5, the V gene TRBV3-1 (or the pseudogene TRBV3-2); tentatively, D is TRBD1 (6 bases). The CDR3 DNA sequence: TGTGCCAGCAGCCTCCTAATGACAGGAAAAGAGACCCAGTACTTC. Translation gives CASSLLMTGKETQYF.